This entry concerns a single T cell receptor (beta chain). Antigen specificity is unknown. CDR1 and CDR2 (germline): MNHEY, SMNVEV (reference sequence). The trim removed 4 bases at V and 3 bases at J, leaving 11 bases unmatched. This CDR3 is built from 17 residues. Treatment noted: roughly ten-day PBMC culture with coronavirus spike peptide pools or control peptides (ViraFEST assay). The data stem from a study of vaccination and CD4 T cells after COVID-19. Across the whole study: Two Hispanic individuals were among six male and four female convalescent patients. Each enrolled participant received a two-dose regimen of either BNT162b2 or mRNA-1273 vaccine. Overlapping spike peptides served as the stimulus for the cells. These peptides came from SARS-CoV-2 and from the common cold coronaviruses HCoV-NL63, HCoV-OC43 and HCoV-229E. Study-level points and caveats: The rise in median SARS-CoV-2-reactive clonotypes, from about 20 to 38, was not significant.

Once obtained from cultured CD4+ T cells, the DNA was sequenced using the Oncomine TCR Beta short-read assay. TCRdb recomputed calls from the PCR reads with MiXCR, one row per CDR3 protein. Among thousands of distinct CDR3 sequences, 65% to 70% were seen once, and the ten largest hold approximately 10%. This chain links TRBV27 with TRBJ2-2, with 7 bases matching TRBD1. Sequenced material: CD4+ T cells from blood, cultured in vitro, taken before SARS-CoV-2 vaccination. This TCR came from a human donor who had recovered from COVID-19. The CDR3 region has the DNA TGTGCCAGCAGTTCGGAACGACAGGGTGCCGACACCGGGGAGCTGTTTTTT. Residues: CASSSERQGADTGELFF.